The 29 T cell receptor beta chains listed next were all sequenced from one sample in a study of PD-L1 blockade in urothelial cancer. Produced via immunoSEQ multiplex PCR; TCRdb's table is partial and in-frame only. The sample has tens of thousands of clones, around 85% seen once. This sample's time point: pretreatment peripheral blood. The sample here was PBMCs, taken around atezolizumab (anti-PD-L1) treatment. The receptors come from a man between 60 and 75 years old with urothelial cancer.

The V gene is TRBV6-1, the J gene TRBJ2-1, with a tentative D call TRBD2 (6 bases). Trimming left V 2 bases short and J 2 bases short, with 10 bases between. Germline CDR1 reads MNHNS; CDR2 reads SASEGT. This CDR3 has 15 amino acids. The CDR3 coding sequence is TGTGCCAGCAGTGAACGGTGGGGGGCCTACAATGAGCAGTTCTTC. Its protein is CASSERWGAYNEQFF.

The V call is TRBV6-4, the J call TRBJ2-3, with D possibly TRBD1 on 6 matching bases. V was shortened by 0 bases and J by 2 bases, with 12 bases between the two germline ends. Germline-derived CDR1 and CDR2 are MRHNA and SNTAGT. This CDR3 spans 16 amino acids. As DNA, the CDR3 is TGTGCCAGCAGTGACTCGAGATTGGGGGCCACAGATACGCAGTATTTT. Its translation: CASSDSRLGATDTQYF.

The CDR3 DNA follows: TGTGCCAGCGGCACCAGGGGGAGTAGGACTGAAGCTTTCTTT. It is translated as CASGTRGSRTEAFF. This chain uses TRBV13 with TRBJ1-1; 7 bases line up with TRBD1. Germline values: CDR1 PRHDT, CDR2 FYEKMQ (reference sequence). After removal of 8 bases from V and 5 bases from J, the junction contained 11 bases not matched to a gene. The CDR3 is 14 residues long.

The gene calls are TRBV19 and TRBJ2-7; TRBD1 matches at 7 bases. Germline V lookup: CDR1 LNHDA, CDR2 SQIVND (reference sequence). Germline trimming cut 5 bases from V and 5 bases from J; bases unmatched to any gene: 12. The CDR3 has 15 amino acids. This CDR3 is CASSSPRDRDNEQYF. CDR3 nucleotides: TGTGCCAGTAGTTCACCTCGAGACAGGGACAACGAGCAGTACTTC.

In nucleotides, the CDR3 is TGTGCCAGCAGCTACCAGCGGGGGGGCCGGGAGACCCAGTACTTC. Translation: CASSYQRGGRETQYF. This rearrangement joins TRBV13 to TRBJ2-5; 10 nucleotides match TRBD2. The germline CDR1 and CDR2 sequences are PRHDT and FYEKMQ (reference sequence). Trimming removed 4 bases from V and 5 bases from J; junction bases left unmatched: 7. The CDR3 has 15 amino acids.

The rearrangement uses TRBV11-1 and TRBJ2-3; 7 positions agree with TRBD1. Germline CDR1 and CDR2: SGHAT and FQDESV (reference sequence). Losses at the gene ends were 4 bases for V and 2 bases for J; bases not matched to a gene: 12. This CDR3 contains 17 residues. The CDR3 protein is CASSSSGTAGPTDTQYF. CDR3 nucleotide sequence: TGTGCCAGCAGCTCATCCGGGACAGCTGGTCCCACAGATACGCAGTATTTT.

CDR3 nucleotide sequence: TGTGCCAGCAGCGTAGGGCCGGGGAGGGGGGCCCCCACCTACGAGCAGTACTTC. It is translated as CASSVGPGRGAPTYEQYF. This rearrangement joins TRBV9 to TRBJ2-7, with TRBD2 as a possible D gene (7 bases). The CDR3 runs 18 residues. V was clipped by 0 bases and J by 2 bases, with 21 bases between them. Germline V gene lookup returns CDR1 SGDLS and CDR2 YYNGEE.

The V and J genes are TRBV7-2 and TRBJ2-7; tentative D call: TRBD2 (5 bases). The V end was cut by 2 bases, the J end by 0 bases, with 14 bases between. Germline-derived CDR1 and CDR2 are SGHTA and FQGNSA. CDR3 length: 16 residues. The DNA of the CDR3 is TGTGCCAGCAGCTTAACGGGTTGGGAGCCCTCCTACGAGCAGTACTTC. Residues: CASSLTGWEPSYEQYF.

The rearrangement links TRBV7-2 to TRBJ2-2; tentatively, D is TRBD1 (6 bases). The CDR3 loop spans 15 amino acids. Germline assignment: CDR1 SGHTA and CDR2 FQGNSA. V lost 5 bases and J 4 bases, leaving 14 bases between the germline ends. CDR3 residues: CASSQDSYGTGELFF. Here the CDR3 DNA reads TGTGCCAGCAGCCAGGACAGTTACGGCACCGGGGAGCTGTTTTTT.

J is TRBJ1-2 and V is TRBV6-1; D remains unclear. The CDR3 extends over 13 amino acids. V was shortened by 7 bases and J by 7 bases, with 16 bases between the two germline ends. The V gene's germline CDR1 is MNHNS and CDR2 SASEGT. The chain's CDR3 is CASTLTSFGGYTF. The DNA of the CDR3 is TGTGCCAGCACCTTGACATCGTTCGGTGGCTACACCTTC.

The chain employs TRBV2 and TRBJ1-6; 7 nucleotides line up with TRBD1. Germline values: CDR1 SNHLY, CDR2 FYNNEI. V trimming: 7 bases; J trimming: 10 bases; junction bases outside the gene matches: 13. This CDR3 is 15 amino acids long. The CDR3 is CASNLDRAGISPLHF. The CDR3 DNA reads TGTGCCAGCAACCTAGACAGGGCAGGGATATCACCCCTCCACTTT.

The DNA for the CDR3 is TGTGCCAGCGTAGCGAACTATGGCTACACCTTC. Amino acids: CASVANYGYTF. This chain links TRBV28 with TRBJ1-2, with unresolved D. From germline, CDR1 is MDHEN and CDR2 SYDVKM. The CDR3 is 11 residues long. The V end lost 8 bases, the J end lost 2 bases, and 6 bases lay between the germline ends.

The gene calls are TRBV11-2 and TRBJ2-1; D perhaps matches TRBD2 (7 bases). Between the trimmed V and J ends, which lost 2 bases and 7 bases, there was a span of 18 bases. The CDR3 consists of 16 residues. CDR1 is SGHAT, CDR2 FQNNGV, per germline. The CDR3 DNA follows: TGTGCCAGCAGCTTAAATGGGGGCCAGGGAGGGAATGAGCAGTTCTTC. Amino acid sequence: CASSLNGGQGGNEQFF. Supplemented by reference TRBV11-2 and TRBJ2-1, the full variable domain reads EAGVAQSPRYKIIEKRQSVAFWCNPISGHATLYWYQQILGQGPKLLIQFQNNGVVDDSQLPKDRFSAERLKGVDSTLKIQPAKLEDSAVYLCASSLNGGQGGNEQFFGPGTRLTVL.

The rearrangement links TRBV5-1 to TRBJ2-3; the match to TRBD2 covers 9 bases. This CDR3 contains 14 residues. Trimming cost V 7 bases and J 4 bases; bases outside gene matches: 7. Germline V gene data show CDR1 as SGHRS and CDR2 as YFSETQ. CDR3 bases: TGCGCCAGCCAGCGTAGCGGGGGTTCAGATACGCAGTATTTT. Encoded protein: CASQRSGGSDTQYF.

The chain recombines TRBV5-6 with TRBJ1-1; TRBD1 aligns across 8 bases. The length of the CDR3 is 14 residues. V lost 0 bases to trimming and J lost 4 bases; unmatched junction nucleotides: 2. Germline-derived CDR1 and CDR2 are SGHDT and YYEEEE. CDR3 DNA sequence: TGTGCCAGCAGCTTGGGACAGGGGATCACTGAAGCTTTCTTT. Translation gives CASSLGQGITEAFF.

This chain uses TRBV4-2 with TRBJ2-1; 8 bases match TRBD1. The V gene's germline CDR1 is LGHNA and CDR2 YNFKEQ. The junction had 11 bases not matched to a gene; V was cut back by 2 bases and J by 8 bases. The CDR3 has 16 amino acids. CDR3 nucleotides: TGTGCCAGCAGCCAACGCTACAGGGGGGCTTGGGATGAGCAGTTCTTC. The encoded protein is CASSQRYRGAWDEQFF.

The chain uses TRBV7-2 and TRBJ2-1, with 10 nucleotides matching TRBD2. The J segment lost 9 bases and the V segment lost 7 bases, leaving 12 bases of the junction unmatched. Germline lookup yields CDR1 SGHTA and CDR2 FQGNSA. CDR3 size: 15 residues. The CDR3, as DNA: TGTGCCAGCACCCCTCGACTAGCGGGTTCTGTTGAGCAGTTCTTC. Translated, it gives CASTPRLAGSVEQFF. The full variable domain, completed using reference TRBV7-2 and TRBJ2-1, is GAGVSQSPSNKVTEKGKDVELRCDPISGHTALYWYRQSLGQGLEFLIYFQGNSAPDKSGLPSDRFSAERTGGSVSTLTIQRTQQEDSAVYLCASTPRLAGSVEQFFGPGTRLTVL.

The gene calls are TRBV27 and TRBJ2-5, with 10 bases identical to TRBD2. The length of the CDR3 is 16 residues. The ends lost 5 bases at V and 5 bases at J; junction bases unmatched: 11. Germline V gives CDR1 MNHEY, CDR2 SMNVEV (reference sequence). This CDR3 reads CASSPWVAGGGETQYF. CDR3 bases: TGTGCCAGCAGTCCATGGGTAGCGGGGGGCGGGGAGACCCAGTACTTC.

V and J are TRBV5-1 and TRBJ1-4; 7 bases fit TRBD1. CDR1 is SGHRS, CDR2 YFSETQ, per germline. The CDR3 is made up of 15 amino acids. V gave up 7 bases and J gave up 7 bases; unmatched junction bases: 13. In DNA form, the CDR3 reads TGCGCCAGCCAACGCAGGGGGGAATCTGCTGAAAAACTGTTTTTT. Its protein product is CASQRRGESAEKLFF.

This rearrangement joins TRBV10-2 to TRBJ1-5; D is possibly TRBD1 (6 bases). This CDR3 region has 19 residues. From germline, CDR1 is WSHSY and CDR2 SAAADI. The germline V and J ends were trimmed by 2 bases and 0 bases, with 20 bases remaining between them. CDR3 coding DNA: TGCGCCAGCAGTGAGAGGGGGGGAGGGCTTATATATAGCAATCAGCCCCAGCATTTT. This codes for CASSERGGGLIYSNQPQHF.

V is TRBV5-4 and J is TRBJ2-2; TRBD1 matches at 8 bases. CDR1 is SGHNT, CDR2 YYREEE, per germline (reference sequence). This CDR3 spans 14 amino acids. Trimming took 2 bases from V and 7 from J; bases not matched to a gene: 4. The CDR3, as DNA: TGTGCCAGCAGCTTTCAGGGGGCGGACGGGGAGCTGTTTTTT. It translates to CASSFQGADGELFF.

CDR3 in amino acids: CATSRGLAEFLETQYF. CDR3 bases: TGTGCCACCAGCAGAGGACTAGCGGAGTTTTTGGAGACCCAGTACTTC. The chain is built from TRBV15 and TRBJ2-5; 9 bases match TRBD2. This CDR3 is built from 16 residues. V was clipped by 1 base and J by 5 bases; unmatched bases: 8. CDR1 is LNHNV and CDR2 is YYDKDF in the germline V gene (reference sequence).

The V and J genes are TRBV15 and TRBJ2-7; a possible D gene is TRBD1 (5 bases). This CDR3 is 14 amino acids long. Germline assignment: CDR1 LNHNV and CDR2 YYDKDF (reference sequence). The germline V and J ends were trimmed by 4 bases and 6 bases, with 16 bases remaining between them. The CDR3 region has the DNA TGTGCCACCAGCATAGGCAGGGAAAAAGGCGAGCAGTACTTC. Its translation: CATSIGREKGEQYF. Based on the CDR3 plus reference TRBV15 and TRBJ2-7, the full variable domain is DAMVIQNPRYQVTQFGKPVTLSCSQTLNHNVMYWYQQKSSQAPKLLFHYYDKDFNNEADTPDNFQSRRPNTSFCFLDIRSPGLGDTAMYLCATSIGREKGEQYFGPGTRLTVT.

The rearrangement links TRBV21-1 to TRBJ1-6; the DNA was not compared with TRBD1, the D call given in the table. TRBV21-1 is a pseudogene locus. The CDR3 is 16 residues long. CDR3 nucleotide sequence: TGTGCCAGCAGCAAACCGGGACAGGGGACTAATTCACCCCTCCACTTT. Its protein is CASSKPGQGTNSPLHF.

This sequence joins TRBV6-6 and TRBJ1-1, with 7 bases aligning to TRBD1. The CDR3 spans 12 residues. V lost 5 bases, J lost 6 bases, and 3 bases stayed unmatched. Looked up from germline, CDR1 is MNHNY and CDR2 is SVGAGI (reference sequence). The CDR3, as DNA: TGTGCCAGCAGTAAAACAGGGGCTGAAGCTTTCTTT. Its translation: CASSKTGAEAFF.

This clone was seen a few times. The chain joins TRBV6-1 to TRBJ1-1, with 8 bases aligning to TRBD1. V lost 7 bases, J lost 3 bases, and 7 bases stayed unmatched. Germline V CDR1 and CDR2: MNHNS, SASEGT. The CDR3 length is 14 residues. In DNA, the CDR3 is TGTGCCAGCAATGGACAGGGCGGATACACTGAAGCTTTCTTT. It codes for CASNGQGGYTEAFF.

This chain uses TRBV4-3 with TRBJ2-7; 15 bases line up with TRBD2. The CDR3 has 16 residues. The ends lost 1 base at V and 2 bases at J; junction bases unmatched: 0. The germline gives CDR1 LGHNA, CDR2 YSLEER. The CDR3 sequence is CASSQGTSGGAYEQYF. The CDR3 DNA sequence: TGCGCCAGCAGCCAAGGGACTAGCGGGGGGGCCTACGAGCAGTACTTC.

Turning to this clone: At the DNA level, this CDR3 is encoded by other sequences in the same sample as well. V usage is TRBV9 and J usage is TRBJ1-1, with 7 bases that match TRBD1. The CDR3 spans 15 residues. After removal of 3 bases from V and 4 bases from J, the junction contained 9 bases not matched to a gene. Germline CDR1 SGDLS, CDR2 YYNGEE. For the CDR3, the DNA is TGTGCCAGCAGCGCCCGACAGGGTTCGAGCACTGAAGCTTTCTTT. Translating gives CASSARQGSSTEAFF.

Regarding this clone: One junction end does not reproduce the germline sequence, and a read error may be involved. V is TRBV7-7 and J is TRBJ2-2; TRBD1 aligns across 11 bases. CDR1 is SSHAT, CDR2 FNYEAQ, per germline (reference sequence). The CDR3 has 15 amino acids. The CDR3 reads CASSLLGQGAGELFF. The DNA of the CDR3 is TGTGCTAGCAGCTTGTTGGGACAGGGGGCCGGGGAGCTGTTTTTT.